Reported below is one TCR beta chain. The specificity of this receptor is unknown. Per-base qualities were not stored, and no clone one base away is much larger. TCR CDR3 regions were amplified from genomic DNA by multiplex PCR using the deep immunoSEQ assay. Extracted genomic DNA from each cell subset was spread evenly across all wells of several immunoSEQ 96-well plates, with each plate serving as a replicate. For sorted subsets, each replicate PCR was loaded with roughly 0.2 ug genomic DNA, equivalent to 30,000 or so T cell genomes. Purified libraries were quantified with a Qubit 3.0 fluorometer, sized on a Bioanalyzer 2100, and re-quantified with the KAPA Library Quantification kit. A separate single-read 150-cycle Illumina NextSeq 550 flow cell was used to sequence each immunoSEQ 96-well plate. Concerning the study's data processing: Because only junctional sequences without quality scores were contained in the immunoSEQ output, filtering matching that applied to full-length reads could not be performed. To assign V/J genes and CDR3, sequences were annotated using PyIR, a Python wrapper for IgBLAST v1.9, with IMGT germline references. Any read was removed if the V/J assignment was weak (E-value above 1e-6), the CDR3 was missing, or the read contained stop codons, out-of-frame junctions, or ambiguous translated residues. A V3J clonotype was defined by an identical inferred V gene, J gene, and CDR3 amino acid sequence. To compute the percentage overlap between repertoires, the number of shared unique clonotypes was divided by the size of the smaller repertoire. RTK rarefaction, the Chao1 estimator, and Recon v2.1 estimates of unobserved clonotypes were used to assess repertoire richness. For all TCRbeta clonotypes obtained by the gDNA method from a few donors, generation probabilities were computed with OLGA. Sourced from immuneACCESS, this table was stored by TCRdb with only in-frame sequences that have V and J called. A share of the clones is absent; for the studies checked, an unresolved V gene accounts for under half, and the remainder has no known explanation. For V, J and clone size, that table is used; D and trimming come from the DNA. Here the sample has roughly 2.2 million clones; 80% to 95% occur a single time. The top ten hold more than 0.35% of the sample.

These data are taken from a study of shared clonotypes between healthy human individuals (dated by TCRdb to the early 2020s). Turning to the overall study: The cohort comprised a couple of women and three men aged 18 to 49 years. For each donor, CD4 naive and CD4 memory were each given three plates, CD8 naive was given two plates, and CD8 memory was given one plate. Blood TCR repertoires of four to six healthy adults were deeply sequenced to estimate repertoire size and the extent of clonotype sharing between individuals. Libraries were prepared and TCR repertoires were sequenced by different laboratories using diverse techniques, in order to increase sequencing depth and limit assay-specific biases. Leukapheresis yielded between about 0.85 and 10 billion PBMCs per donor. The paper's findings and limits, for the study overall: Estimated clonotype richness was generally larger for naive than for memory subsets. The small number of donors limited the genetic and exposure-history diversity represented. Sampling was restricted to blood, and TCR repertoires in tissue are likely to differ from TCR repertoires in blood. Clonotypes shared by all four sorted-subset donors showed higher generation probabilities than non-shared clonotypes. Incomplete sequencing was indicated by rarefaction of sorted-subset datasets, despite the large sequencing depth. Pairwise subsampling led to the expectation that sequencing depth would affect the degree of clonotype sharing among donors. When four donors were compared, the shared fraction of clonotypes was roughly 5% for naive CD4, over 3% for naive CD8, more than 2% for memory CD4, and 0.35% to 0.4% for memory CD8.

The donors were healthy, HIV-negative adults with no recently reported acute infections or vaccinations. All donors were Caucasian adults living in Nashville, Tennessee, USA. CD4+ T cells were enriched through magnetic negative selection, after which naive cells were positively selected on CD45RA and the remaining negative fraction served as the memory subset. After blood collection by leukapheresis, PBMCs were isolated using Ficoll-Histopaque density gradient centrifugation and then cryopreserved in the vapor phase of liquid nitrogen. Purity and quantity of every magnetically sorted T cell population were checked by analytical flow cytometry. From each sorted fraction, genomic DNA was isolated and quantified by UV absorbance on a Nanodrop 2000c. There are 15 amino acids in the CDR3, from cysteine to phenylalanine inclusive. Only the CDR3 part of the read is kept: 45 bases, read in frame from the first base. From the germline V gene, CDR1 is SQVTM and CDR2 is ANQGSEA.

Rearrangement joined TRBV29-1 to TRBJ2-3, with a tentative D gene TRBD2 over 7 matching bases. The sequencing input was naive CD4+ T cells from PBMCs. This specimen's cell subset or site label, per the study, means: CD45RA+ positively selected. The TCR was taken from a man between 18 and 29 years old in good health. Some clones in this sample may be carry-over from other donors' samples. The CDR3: CTARGRGGGTDTQYF. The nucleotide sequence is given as TGCACCGCCCGGGGTAGGGGGGGTGGCACAGATACGCAGTATTTT.